The 11 T cell receptor beta chains below come from one sample, sequenced in a study of neurological immune-mediated disorders. TCRdb re-derived calls from the 5' RACE reads in MiXCR, one entry per CDR3 protein. The sample yields about 59,000 distinct CDR3 sequences, about 25% seen once. As for time point: technical triplicate 2. Sequencing was carried out using PBMCs. These receptors all stem from a man aged 60 to 69 with HTLV-1-associated myelopathy (HAM/TSP).

The chain has TRBV4-2 and TRBJ2-5, with D uncertain. The CDR3 has 13 residues. Germline CDR1 is LGHNA and CDR2 is YNFKEQ. V was shortened by 0 bases and J by 7 bases, with 9 bases between the two germline ends. The CDR3 region has the DNA TGTGCCAGCAGCCAAGAGGGTCGGGCGACCCAGTACTTC. This gives the protein CASSQEGRATQYF.

This clonotype turned up a few times. This chain uses TRBV20-1 with TRBJ2-7, with TRBD1 matching 7 bases. J gave up 4 bases and V 3 bases, and 6 bases lay outside the gene matches. The germline gives CDR1 DFQATT, CDR2 SNEGSKA (reference sequence). The CDR3 is 13 residues long. Here the CDR3 DNA reads TGCAGTGCTAGGGGACAGTCCTTTTACGAGCAGTACTTC. Translated, it gives CSARGQSFYEQYF.

This clonotype was detected many times. The V gene is TRBV29-1, the J gene TRBJ1-1, with TRBD1 as a possible D gene (5 bases). This CDR3 region has 14 residues. Per germline, CDR1 SQVTM and CDR2 ANQGSEA. The V end lost 4 bases, the J end lost 2 bases, and 14 bases lay between the germline ends. CDR3 nucleotide sequence: TGCAGCGTTGGGTCGGGGCAGATAAACACTGAAGCTTTCTTT. Protein sequence: CSVGSGQINTEAFF.

This clonotype was picked up many times. This CDR3 reads CASSYTGVGYGYTF. In DNA, the CDR3 is TGTGCCAGCAGTTACACAGGGGTCGGCTATGGCTACACCTTC. V is TRBV6-5 and J is TRBJ1-2, with 7 bases aligning to TRBD1. The CDR3 consists of 14 residues. Per germline, CDR1 MNHEY and CDR2 SVGAGI. Trimming removed 2 bases from V and 4 bases from J; junction bases left unmatched: 4.

There are many counts of this clonotype. V and J are TRBV12-3 or TRBV12-4 and TRBJ1-1; no reliable D call. The CDR3 runs to 15 residues. Trimming removed 6 bases from V and 2 bases from J, with 16 bases in between. The CDR3 DNA sequence: TGTGCCAGCAGGGGTACTTTAGGGCGAAACACTGAAGCTTTCTTT. This gives the protein CASRGTLGRNTEAFF.

The chain couples TRBV29-1 to TRBJ1-2, with 12 bases fitting TRBD1. The ends lost 3 bases at V and 8 bases at J; junction bases unmatched: 7. CDR3 length: 14 amino acids. Per the germline V gene, CDR1 is SQVTM and CDR2 is ANQGSEA. The CDR3 nucleotides are TGCAGCGTTGAGGGGACAGGGGGCTCTTTGGGCTACACCTTC. As protein: CSVEGTGGSLGYTF.

Many counts were recorded for this clonotype. V gene TRBV5-1 combines with J gene TRBJ2-7, with 7 bases that match TRBD2. CDR1 SGHRS and CDR2 YFSETQ come from the germline V gene. CDR3 length: 15 amino acids. After removal of 0 bases from V and 6 bases from J, the junction contained 9 bases not matched to a gene. The CDR3 here is CASSLVLRELGEQYF. Written as DNA, the CDR3 is TGCGCCAGCAGCTTGGTTTTGCGGGAGTTGGGCGAGCAGTACTTC.

This clonotype was seen repeatedly, ten times or more. The chain carries TRBV5-1 and TRBJ2-1; weak D call: TRBD2 (6 bases). The CDR3 runs 17 residues. V lost 3 bases and J 0 bases, leaving 16 bases between the germline ends. Germline V lookup: CDR1 SGHRS, CDR2 YFSETQ. The CDR3 spells CASSWGPLGGSYNEQFF. CDR3 DNA: TGCGCCAGCAGCTGGGGCCCTTTGGGGGGCTCCTACAATGAGCAGTTCTTC.

Points on this clonotype: One junction end does not reproduce the germline sequence, and a read error may be involved. The gene calls are TRBV19 and TRBJ2-7; D might be TRBD1 (6 bases). From germline, CDR1 is LNHDA and CDR2 SQIVND (reference sequence). This CDR3 spans 13 amino acids. The CDR3 here is CSSSFGQYYEQYF. DNA for the CDR3: TGTTCCAGTAGTTTCGGACAGTACTACGAGCAGTACTTC.

This clonotype was seen ten or more times. This chain joins TRBV20-1 and TRBJ2-3; TRBD2 agrees at 15 bases. This CDR3 contains 14 residues. Germline V gene sequence: CDR1 DFQATT, CDR2 SNEGSKA (reference sequence). Trimming took 5 bases from V and 6 from J; bases not matched to a gene: 3. The CDR3 region has the DNA TGCAGTGCTTGGACTAGCGGGAGGGCCGATACGCAGTATTTT. Protein product: CSAWTSGRADTQYF.

This clonotype was counted many times. The V and J genes are TRBV29-1 and TRBJ2-1; tentative D call: TRBD2 (5 bases). This CDR3 has 14 residues. From germline, CDR1 is SQVTM and CDR2 ANQGSEA. V was trimmed by 7 bases and J by 5 bases, leaving 18 bases between them. The CDR3 sequence is CSGTSPGYDNEQFF. For the CDR3, the DNA is TGCAGCGGTACGTCTCCGGGATATGACAATGAGCAGTTCTTC.